These 2 T cell receptor beta chains originate from one sample sequenced in a study of regulatory T cells in long-lasting Graves disease. Time point noted: newly diagnosed GD, antithyroid drugs for less than 3 months. The TCR library was made from RNA that had been extracted from PBMCs in TRIzol. The TCR beta library used iRepertoire HTBI primers with Arm-PCR amplification of CDR3. From the multiplex PCR reads, TCRdb called clonotypes with MiXCR, one entry per CDR3 protein. The table shows fewer than 500,000 distinct CDR3 sequences, with roughly 16% occurring only once. These same data were also listed under a study on T cells in Graves' hyperthyroidism and ophthalmopathy.

This specimen consisted of peripheral blood mononuclear cells (PBMCs), obtained at new diagnosis, from a patient treated with antithyroid drugs. The receptors were sampled from a man aged 35 to 55 with Graves disease.

This clonotype has only a few counts. This rearrangement joins TRBV24-1 to TRBJ2-3; no clear D gene. The CDR3 runs 14 residues. Trimming left V 0 bases short and J 9 bases short, with 12 bases between. Germline V CDR1 and CDR2: KGHDR, SFDVKD. The CDR3 protein is CATSDLGSTPTQYF. The CDR3 bases are TGTGCCACCAGTGATTTGGGCAGCACCCCGACGCAGTATTTT.

This clonotype was counted a few times. The chain employs TRBV19 and TRBJ2-4, with 14 nucleotides matching TRBD2. CDR1 and CDR2 from the germline V gene are LNHDA and SQIVND (reference sequence). The CDR3 has 16 residues. Trimming removed 5 bases from V and 7 bases from J; junction bases left unmatched: 7. The CDR3 DNA reads TGTGCCAGTAGTCCCGGGACTAGCGGGGGTTCCAACATTCAGTACTTC. As protein: CASSPGTSGGSNIQYF.